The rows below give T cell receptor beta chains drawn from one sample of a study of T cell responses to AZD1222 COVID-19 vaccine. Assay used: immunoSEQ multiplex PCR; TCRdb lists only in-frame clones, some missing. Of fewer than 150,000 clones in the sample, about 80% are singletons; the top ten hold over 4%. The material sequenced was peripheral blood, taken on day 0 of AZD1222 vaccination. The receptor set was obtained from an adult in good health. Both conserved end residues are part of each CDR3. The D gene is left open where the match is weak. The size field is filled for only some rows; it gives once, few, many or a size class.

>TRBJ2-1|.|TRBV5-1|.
TGCGCCAGCAGCTTGGTTCTCGGGGGCCGGTACAATGAGCAGTTCTTC
CASSLVLGGRYNEQFF
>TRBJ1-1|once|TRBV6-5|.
TGTGCCAGCAGTTACTCAGCGGGGGGGAACACTGAAGCTTTCTTT
CASSYSAGGNTEAFF
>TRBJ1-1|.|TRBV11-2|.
TGTGCCAGCAGCCTTTGGGGAGCAGGAACCCTCGAAGCTTTCTTT
CASSLWGAGTLEAFF
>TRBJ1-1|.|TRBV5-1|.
TGCGCCAGCAGCCGTACCGGCCCAGGGAACACTGAAGCTTTCTTT
CASSRTGPGNTEAFF
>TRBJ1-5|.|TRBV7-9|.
TGTGCCAGCAGCCAACTCGGTACGGATCAGCCCCAGCATTTT
CASSQLGTDQPQHF
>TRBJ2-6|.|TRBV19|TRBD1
TGTGCCAGTAGTCGGACAGGGGGCTCCGGGGCCAACGTCCTGACTTTC
CASSRTGGSGANVLTF
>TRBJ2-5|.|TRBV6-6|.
TGTGCCAGCATCGAGGGACATACGTACCAAGAGACCCAGTACTTC
CASIEGHTYQETQYF
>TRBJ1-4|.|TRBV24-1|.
TGTGCCACCAGTGATAAATTGGCGGGAGAAAAACTGTTTTTT
CATSDKLAGEKLFF
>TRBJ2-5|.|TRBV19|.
TGTGCCAGTAGTATTAGGGGGGCACAAGAGACCCAGTACTTC
CASSIRGAQETQYF
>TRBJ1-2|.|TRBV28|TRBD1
TGTGCCAGCAGTCCCCCGGGACAGGGACACTATGGCTACACCTTC
CASSPPGQGHYGYTF
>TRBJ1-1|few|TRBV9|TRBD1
TGTGCCAGCAGCTGGGGACAGGGGAACACTGAAGCTTTCTTT
CASSWGQGNTEAFF
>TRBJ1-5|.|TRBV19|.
TGTGCCAGTAGATCAGGACAGACCTACAATCAGCCCCAGCATTTT
CASRSGQTYNQPQHF
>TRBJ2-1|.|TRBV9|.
TGTGCCAGCAGCGTAGGGGGGCCCTACAATGAGCAGTTCTTC
CASSVGGPYNEQFF
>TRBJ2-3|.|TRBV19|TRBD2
TGTGCCAGTAGTACCGGGGGGACTAGCGGGGGGCCGAGCACAGATACGCAGTATTTT
CASSTGGTSGGPSTDTQYF
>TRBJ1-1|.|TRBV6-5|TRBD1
TGTGCCAGCAGCCCCTGGACAGGGGTGAACACTGAAGCTTTCTTT
CASSPWTGVNTEAFF
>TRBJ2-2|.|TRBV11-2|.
TGTGCCAGCAGCCCTAAGCCCGGGACACCCAGGATCGGGGAGCTGTTTTTT
CASSPKPGTPRIGELFF